These 9 T cell receptor beta chains came from one sample sequenced in a study of blood T cell repertoires in COVID-19. Assay used: immunoSEQ multiplex PCR; TCRdb lists only in-frame clones, some missing. The top ten hold approximately 1.1% of the sample, which has fewer than 200,000 clones, about 85% seen once. Sequencing was carried out using peripheral blood. These receptor sequences come from a man between 60 and 75 years old who had recovered from COVID-19.

The J gene is TRBJ2-5, the V gene TRBV7-2; D unresolved. Germline values: CDR1 SGHTA, CDR2 FQGNSA. CDR3 length equals 13 residues. Trimming pared 5 bases from V and 5 bases from J, leaving 12 bases between. CDR3 amino acids: CASSRSSSETQYF. The CDR3 region has the DNA TGTGCCAGCAGCCGATCTAGTTCGGAGACCCAGTACTTC.

V and J are TRBV27 and TRBJ1-5; 10 nucleotides match TRBD1. J was trimmed by 5 bases and V by 4 bases; bases with no gene match: 11. CDR1 MNHEY and CDR2 SMNVEV come from the germline V gene (reference sequence). This CDR3 has 17 residues. CDR3 in DNA: TGTGCCAGCAGTTCCTATACCCTCGACAGGGGGCATCAGCCCCAGCATTTT. Translating it yields CASSSYTLDRGHQPQHF.

The rearrangement uses TRBV5-1 and TRBJ1-5, with TRBD1 as a possible D gene (6 bases). The germline V gene has CDR1 SGHRS and CDR2 YFSETQ. CDR3 length: 14 amino acids. With 4 bases removed from V and 3 bases from J, the gap between germline ends came to 11 bases. Here the CDR3 reads CASSPGQNNQPQHF. In nucleotides, the CDR3 is TGCGCCAGCAGCCCTGGACAGAACAATCAGCCCCAGCATTTT.

This clone showed up just a few times. The chain recombines TRBV18 with TRBJ1-5, with 8 bases aligning to TRBD1. Per the germline V gene, CDR1 is KGHSH and CDR2 is LQKENI. V lost 4 bases to trimming and J lost 2 bases; unmatched junction nucleotides: 4. CDR3 length equals 15 residues. The CDR3 DNA is TGTGCCAGCTCACTTTCGACAGGGGGCAATCAGCCCCAGCATTTT. Protein sequence: CASSLSTGGNQPQHF.

The chain is built from TRBV19 and TRBJ2-7; TRBD2 aligns across 7 bases. With V trimmed by 9 bases and J by 5 bases, 13 bases remained unmatched. From germline, CDR1 is LNHDA and CDR2 SQIVND (reference sequence). CDR3 size: 14 residues. As DNA, the CDR3 is TGTGCCAGCACCCCGGGGGAGGGGACCAACGAGCAGTACTTC. Translating gives CASTPGEGTNEQYF.

This clone appeared a single time. The chain joins TRBV24-1 to TRBJ2-6, with D possibly matching TRBD1 (6 bases). Trimming removed 5 bases from V and 0 bases from J, with 16 bases in between. The CDR3 contains 18 residues. Germline CDR1 and CDR2: KGHDR and SFDVKD. The chain's CDR3 is CATSGKDRPSSGANVLTF. Written as DNA, the CDR3 is TGTGCCACCAGTGGGAAGGACAGACCTAGCTCTGGGGCCAACGTCCTGACTTTC.

CDR3 in DNA: TGTGCCAGCAGCTTGCAGGGACTTATATACAATGAGCAGTTCTTC. Its translation: CASSLQGLIYNEQFF. The chain uses TRBV11-2 and TRBJ2-1; weak D call: TRBD2 (6 bases). The CDR3 covers 15 residues. V was cut by 3 bases and J by 4 bases, with 13 bases left in between. CDR1 and CDR2 from the germline V gene are SGHAT and FQNNGV. Full variable domain (rest looked up from reference TRBV11-2 and TRBJ2-1): EAGVAQSPRYKIIEKRQSVAFWCNPISGHATLYWYQQILGQGPKLLIQFQNNGVVDDSQLPKDRFSAERLKGVDSTLKIQPAKLEDSAVYLCASSLQGLIYNEQFFGPGTRLTVL.

The chain couples TRBV6-5 to TRBJ1-2; D is uncertain. This CDR3 is 16 amino acids long. CDR1 and CDR2 (germline): MNHEY, SVGAGI. V was clipped by 2 bases and J by 5 bases, with 18 bases between them. CDR3 residues: CASSYEGRPLIYGYTF. In DNA, the CDR3 is TGTGCCAGCAGTTACGAGGGAAGACCCCTAATTTATGGCTACACCTTC.

The chain is built from TRBV2 and TRBJ1-1, with 9 positions matching TRBD1. Germline lookup yields CDR1 SNHLY and CDR2 FYNNEI. The CDR3 totals 13 residues. With 4 bases clipped from V and 10 bases from J, the junction kept 7 bases outside the gene matches. The CDR3 sequence: CASSGNRGLGAFF. In DNA, the CDR3 is TGTGCCAGCAGTGGGAACAGGGGGCTGGGAGCTTTCTTT.